This T cell receptor (beta chain) is from a study of T cells after posttransplantation cyclophosphamide. Study conclusions and caveats: Recipient CMV seropositivity and CMV reactivation strongly tracked TRB clonality.

Libraries were prepared by immunoSEQ multiplex PCR; TCRdb keeps only in-frame clonotypes and omits some of them. This table holds around 3,500 clones, 95% to 96% found once. For this clone: No antigen is known for it.

V was clipped by 6 bases and J by 4 bases, with 10 bases between them. From germline, CDR1 is SQVTM and CDR2 ANQGSEA. The CDR3 has 11 amino acids. The clonotype was recovered from a woman between 45 and 65 years old in good health and a related stem cell transplant donor. Sequencing was done on a sample of naive CD8+ T cells sorted from PBMCs. The chain is built from TRBV29-1 and TRBJ2-7; possible D gene TRBD1, 6 bases. The CDR3 reads CSVVQGYEQYF. CDR3 in DNA: TGCAGCGTAGTACAGGGTTACGAGCAGTACTTC.